Presented here are 15 T cell receptor beta chains from one specimen sequenced in a study of PD-L1 blockade in urothelial cancer. Sequencing was performed with immunoSEQ multiplex PCR; in TCRdb, only in-frame clones are kept and a portion is missing. This table has about 57,000 clones, around 83% appearing once. This sample comprised PBMCs, obtained around atezolizumab (anti-PD-L1) treatment. These receptors originate from a man in his forties or fifties with urothelial cancer.

This rearrangement joins TRBV9 to TRBJ1-1; 8 positions match TRBD1. Trimming took 4 bases from V and 0 from J; bases not matched to a gene: 5. This CDR3 spans 15 amino acids. From germline, CDR1 is SGDLS and CDR2 YYNGEE. The CDR3 bases are TGTGCCAGCAGCCGGTGGACAGGGTTGAACACTGAAGCTTTCTTT. Translation gives CASSRWTGLNTEAFF.

This clone was seen only a few times. The genes are TRBV5-6 and TRBJ1-2, with D possibly TRBD1 on 5 matching bases. From germline, CDR1 is SGHDT and CDR2 YYEEEE. Trimming left V 7 bases short and J 6 bases short, with 13 bases between. This CDR3 has 12 amino acids. In DNA form, the CDR3 reads TGTGCCAGCGGGGAGGGGAAGCATGGCTACACCTTC. Its translation is CASGEGKHGYTF.

This clone is a singleton in its sample. This chain joins TRBV5-5 and TRBJ2-7; 11 positions match TRBD2. J was trimmed by 12 bases and V by 0 bases; bases with no gene match: 14. Germline V CDR1 and CDR2: SGHKS, YYEKEE (reference sequence). CDR3 size: 16 residues. CDR3 nucleotides: TGTGCCAGCAGCTTGGAGGTTAGCGGGAGGGCCTATTCGCGGTACTTC. Translation: CASSLEVSGRAYSRYF.

The gene calls are TRBV9 and TRBJ1-6; 9 bases are shared with TRBD1. Germline V gene lookup returns CDR1 SGDLS and CDR2 YYNGEE. J was trimmed by 7 bases and V by 3 bases; bases with no gene match: 11. There are 17 residues in the CDR3. The chain's CDR3 is CASSAPTGGFSNSPLHF. CDR3 DNA: TGTGCCAGCAGCGCACCTACAGGGGGCTTCTCGAATTCACCCCTCCACTTT.

This rearrangement joins TRBV20-1 to TRBJ1-2, with no clear D. CDR1 is DFQATT and CDR2 is SNEGSKA in the germline V gene (reference sequence). This CDR3 is 11 amino acids long. V was cut by 2 bases and J by 4 bases, with 5 bases left in between. CDR3 loop: CSARSVYGYTF. The CDR3 nucleotides read TGCAGTGCTAGATCTGTCTATGGCTACACCTTC.

A single count supports this clone. The CDR3 DNA sequence: TGTGCCAGCTCACCACGCGCTCAGGAGGGAAACCACGAGCAGTACTTC. It translates to CASSPRAQEGNHEQYF. The rearrangement links TRBV18 to TRBJ2-7; D is perhaps TRBD2 (6 bases). The V gene's germline CDR1 is KGHSH and CDR2 LQKENI. The germline V and J ends were trimmed by 1 base and 5 bases, with 18 bases remaining between them. This CDR3 contains 16 residues. Full variable domain (missing parts from reference TRBV18 and TRBJ2-7): NAGVMQNPRHLVRRRGQEARLRCSPMKGHSHVYWYRQLPEEGLKFMVYLQKENIIDESGMPKERFSAEFPKEGPSILRIQQVVRGDSAAYFCASSPRAQEGNHEQYFGPGTRLTVT.

V is TRBV6-5 and J is TRBJ1-2; weak D call: TRBD1 (5 bases). Germline CDR1 is MNHEY and CDR2 is SVGAGI. Trimming removed 2 bases at V and 2 bases at J, with 6 bases between. The CDR3 spans 13 residues. CDR3 loop: CASSYGANYGYTF. The CDR3 DNA follows: TGTGCCAGCAGTTACGGGGCCAACTATGGCTACACCTTC.

The V and J genes are TRBV28 and TRBJ2-7, with TRBD1 matching over 8 bases. Germline CDR1 MDHEN, CDR2 SYDVKM. CDR3 length: 14 amino acids. V trimming: 7 bases; J trimming: 0 bases; junction bases outside the gene matches: 5. The CDR3 is CASKGQVPSYEQYF. The CDR3 DNA follows: TGTGCCAGCAAGGGACAGGTTCCCTCCTACGAGCAGTACTTC.

The chain has TRBV28 and TRBJ2-7, with 10 bases matching TRBD2. J was trimmed by 2 bases and V by 7 bases; bases with no gene match: 14. The CDR3 consists of 17 residues. The germline V gene encodes CDR1 MDHEN and CDR2 SYDVKM. Here the CDR3 reads CASTSLDSGRFTYEQYF. DNA for the CDR3: TGTGCCAGCACTTCTCTTGATAGCGGGAGGTTCACCTACGAGCAGTACTTC.

This rearrangement joins TRBV7-9 to TRBJ2-2; D remains ambiguous. Germline V CDR1 and CDR2: SEHNR, FQNEAQ (reference sequence). Deletions cut 1 base from V and 4 bases from J, with 10 bases between. The CDR3 covers 15 residues. Here the CDR3 DNA reads TGTGCCAGCAGCTTAGTATCAGTTTCCACCGGGGAGCTGTTTTTT. This encodes CASSLVSVSTGELFF.

The gene calls are TRBV7-4 and TRBJ1-4; TRBD1 aligns across 8 bases. Germline V gives CDR1 SGHVT, CDR2 SQSDAQ. The length of the CDR3 is 16 residues. The V and J ends lost 3 bases and 7 bases, in that order; junction bases with no gene match: 10. CDR3 in amino acids: CASSFKTGGWFEKLFF. The CDR3 DNA is TGTGCCAGCAGCTTTAAAACAGGGGGGTGGTTTGAAAAACTGTTTTTT.

The chain joins TRBV5-1 to TRBJ1-6, with a weak D call TRBD1 (6 bases). This CDR3 is built from 13 residues. Germline loops: CDR1 SGHRS, CDR2 YFSETQ. Trimming pared 5 bases from V and 10 bases from J, leaving 13 bases between. The CDR3 nucleotides are TGCGCCAGCAGGTCGGGGGGCCAATCACCCCTCCACTTT. Its protein product is CASRSGGQSPLHF.

This chain uses TRBV30 with TRBJ2-5; tentative D call: TRBD1 (6 bases). Looked up from germline, CDR1 is GTSNPN and CDR2 is SVGIG (reference sequence). The CDR3 spans 15 residues. Trimming stripped 2 bases from V and 4 bases from J, with 17 bases between. CDR3 region: CAWSIPFDRLETQYF. Written as DNA, the CDR3 is TGTGCCTGGAGTATTCCATTCGACAGGCTAGAGACCCAGTACTTC.

V usage is TRBV5-1 and J usage is TRBJ2-3; 8 bases are a match to TRBD1. Looked up from germline, CDR1 is SGHRS and CDR2 is YFSETQ. The CDR3 sequence is 14 residues long. V lost 0 bases, J lost 6 bases, and 3 bases stayed unmatched. The DNA for the CDR3 is TGCGCCAGCAGCTTGGACAGGGGGGACGATACGCAGTATTTT. Protein: CASSLDRGDDTQYF.

This chain connects TRBV27 to TRBJ2-7, with D perhaps TRBD2 (7 bases). This CDR3 comprises 20 residues. Germline CDR1 MNHEY, CDR2 SMNVEV (reference sequence). V dropped 5 bases and J dropped 4 bases, with 33 bases sitting between them. The CDR3 here is CASSRHGDKSKAGAGYEQYF. The DNA of the CDR3 is TGTGCCAGCAGTCGACACGGGGACAAAAGTAAGGCGGGGGCCGGGTACGAGCAGTACTTC.